The 18 T cell receptor beta chains below all came from one sample that was sequenced in a study of OX40 agonist ivuxolimab in advanced cancers. Clones were read by immunoSEQ multiplex PCR, and TCRdb kept only the in-frame ones, dropping some. The sample includes 69,000 or so clones, roughly 80% of them seen just once. Material: CD4+ or CD8+ T cells sorted from blood, obtained in a trial of the OX40 agonist ivuxolimab. Receptor source: an adult with an advanced solid tumor such as melanoma, head and neck, liver or kidney cancer.

This clone was seen a handful of times. V usage is TRBV6-5 and J usage is TRBJ2-7, with 10 bases identical to TRBD1. The J segment lost 7 bases and the V segment lost 5 bases, leaving 8 bases of the junction unmatched. CDR3 length: 14 amino acids. Germline V gives CDR1 MNHEY, CDR2 SVGAGI. The chain's CDR3 is CASSPRQGAREQYV. The CDR3 bases are TGTGCCAGCAGTCCTCGACAGGGGGCGCGTGAGCAGTACGTC.

The chain joins TRBV4-2 to TRBJ2-1; 9 nucleotides match TRBD1. The ends lost 0 bases at V and 4 bases at J; junction bases unmatched: 16. In germline, CDR1 is LGHNA, CDR2 YNFKEQ. CDR3 size: 20 residues. The CDR3 here is CASSQEVAHFWGQGYNEQFF. The CDR3 DNA is TGTGCCAGCAGCCAAGAAGTGGCCCATTTTTGGGGACAGGGATACAATGAGCAGTTCTTC.

This rearrangement joins TRBV2 to TRBJ2-2; D possibly corresponds to TRBD2 (5 bases). The CDR3 extends over 12 amino acids. V gave up 8 bases and J gave up 3 bases, with 7 bases separating them. Germline loops: CDR1 SNHLY, CDR2 FYNNEI. The CDR3 DNA is TGTGCCAGCGGGAGTGACACCGGGGAGCTGTTTTTT. Amino acid sequence: CASGSDTGELFF.

The chain carries TRBV2 and TRBJ2-7; 7 bases agree with TRBD2. The CDR3 consists of 15 residues. Germline V gene lookup returns CDR1 SNHLY and CDR2 FYNNEI. The V gene end was trimmed by 6 bases and the J gene end by 2 bases; junction bases not matched to a gene: 10. As DNA, the CDR3 is TGTGCCAGCAGCTATAGCGGGTTGCAACCCTACGAGCAGTACTTC. Residues: CASSYSGLQPYEQYF. Drawing the rest from reference TRBV2 and TRBJ2-7, the complete variable domain is EPEVTQTPSHQVTQMGQEVILRCVPISNHLYFYWYRQILGQKVEFLVSFYNNEISEKSEIFDDQFSVERPDGSNFTLKIRSTKLEDSAMYFCASSYSGLQPYEQYFGPGTRLTVT.

This clone was seen a few times. The rearrangement links TRBV5-1 to TRBJ2-7; 7 bases line up with TRBD2. J gave up 6 bases and V 0 bases, and 6 bases lay outside the gene matches. The CDR3 runs to 14 residues. From germline, CDR1 is SGHRS and CDR2 YFSETQ. The CDR3 coding sequence is TGCGCCAGCAGCTTGGACGGGGGGACGGTCGAGCAGTACTTC. Its protein is CASSLDGGTVEQYF.

The CDR3: CASSAGQTYSNQPQHF. CDR3 DNA sequence: TGTGCCAGCAGTGCCGGACAGACCTATAGCAATCAGCCCCAGCATTTT. This rearrangement joins TRBV28 to TRBJ1-5, with D maybe TRBD1 (6 bases). This CDR3 comprises 16 residues. Trimming stripped 5 bases from V and 0 bases from J, with 14 bases between. Per the germline V gene, CDR1 is MDHEN and CDR2 is SYDVKM.

The V and J genes are TRBV28 and TRBJ2-3; 13 bases are shared with TRBD2. Germline trimming cut 5 bases from V and 5 bases from J; bases unmatched to any gene: 7. Germline V CDR1 and CDR2: MDHEN, SYDVKM. The CDR3 length is 16 residues. CDR3 coding DNA: TGTGCCAGCAGTGGACTAGCGGGAGACGATGGAGATACGCAGTATTTT. This codes for CASSGLAGDDGDTQYF.

This rearrangement joins TRBV7-2 to TRBJ2-1; perhaps TRBD1 as D (6 bases). Trimming took 5 bases from V and 9 from J, leaving 14 bases between them. This CDR3 contains 13 residues. Germline CDR1 SGHTA, CDR2 FQGNSA. As DNA, the CDR3 is TGTGCCAGCAGCCCACAAACAGGGACTGAGCAGTTCTTC. This gives the protein CASSPQTGTEQFF.

The gene calls are TRBV5-6 and TRBJ2-5; weak D call: TRBD2 (6 bases). Germline lookup yields CDR1 SGHDT and CDR2 YYEEEE. This CDR3 has 11 amino acids. V gave up 4 bases and J gave up 7 bases, with 8 bases separating them. CDR3 in DNA: TGTGCCAGCAGCCGGGGGTGGACCCAGTACTTC. Translation gives CASSRGWTQYF. Variable domain in full (rest from reference TRBV5-6 and TRBJ2-5): DAGVTQSPTHLIKTRGQQVTLRCSPKSGHDTVSWYQQALGQGPQFIFQYYEEEERQRGNFPDRFSGHQFPNYSSELNVNALLLGDSALYLCASSRGWTQYFGPGTRLLVL.

This clone was counted a few times. The V gene is TRBV21-1, the J gene TRBJ2-7; the D segment call TRBD2 is taken from the table without a DNA check. TRBV21-1 is a pseudogene segment. There are 18 residues in the CDR3. CDR3 bases: TGTGCCAGCAGCGTGCGACTAGCGGGGGCCCCTCTGAACTACGAGCAGTACGTC. This sequence encodes CASSVRLAGAPLNYEQYV.

In this sample, this clone turned up once. The rearrangement uses TRBV28 and TRBJ1-5; possibly TRBD1 for D (5 bases). Trimming removed 5 bases at V and 5 bases at J, with 19 bases between. The germline V gene encodes CDR1 MDHEN and CDR2 SYDVKM. The CDR3 sequence is 16 residues long. Here the CDR3 DNA reads TGTGCCAGCAGTGCCCATCGGGGGAGAGGCGATCAGCCCCAGCATTTT. It encodes CASSAHRGRGDQPQHF.

This clone was seen a few times. The chain recombines TRBV5-1 with TRBJ1-6, with 8 nucleotides matching TRBD1. The CDR3 loop spans 15 amino acids. With V trimmed by 2 bases and J by 10 bases, 8 bases remained unmatched. Germline loops: CDR1 SGHRS, CDR2 YFSETQ. The CDR3 spells CASSFQGAGDSPLHF. For the CDR3, the DNA is TGCGCCAGCAGCTTCCAGGGGGCAGGAGACTCACCCCTCCACTTT.

The table lists this clone with a count of one. V and J are TRBV4-3 and TRBJ2-7, with D hard to call. The ends were cut back, 0 bases at V and 2 bases at J, with 8 bases in the middle. The germline CDR1 and CDR2 sequences are LGHNA and YSLEER. CDR3 length equals 14 residues. The CDR3 sequence is CASSQESDTYEQYF. CDR3 DNA: TGCGCCAGCAGCCAAGAATCAGATACCTACGAGCAGTACTTC.

The rearrangement joins TRBV25-1 to TRBJ2-3; D remains unclear. Germline CDR1 and CDR2: MGHDK and SYGVNS. The V end lost 3 bases, the J end lost 2 bases, and 0 bases lay between the germline ends. CDR3 size: 11 residues. For the CDR3, the DNA is TGTGCCAGCAGTGACACAGATACGCAGTATTTT. This codes for CASSDTDTQYF.

The rearrangement uses TRBV6-6 and TRBJ2-5, with unresolved D. Germline loops: CDR1 MNHNY, CDR2 SVGAGI (reference sequence). This CDR3 has 14 amino acids. V lost 1 base and J lost 4, with 10 bases in between. In DNA, the CDR3 is TGTGCCAGCAGTTACTTTGCGGAAGGAGAGACCCAGTACTTC. As protein: CASSYFAEGETQYF.

The rearrangement joins TRBV9 to TRBJ2-3, with 7 bases aligning to TRBD2. Germline V gene lookup returns CDR1 SGDLS and CDR2 YYNGEE. J gave up 1 base and V 7 bases, and 6 bases lay outside the gene matches. The CDR3 has 14 amino acids. This CDR3 reads CASGRGSRTDTQYF. CDR3 sequence (DNA): TGTGCCAGCGGGCGGGGGTCCCGCACAGATACGCAGTATTTT.

The chain couples TRBV5-5 to TRBJ1-2; D remains unclear. This CDR3 is built from 12 residues. Germline V gene data show CDR1 as SGHKS and CDR2 as YYEKEE (reference sequence). The V end was cut by 4 bases, the J end by 8 bases, with 12 bases between. CDR3 loop: CASSQAQSGYTF. In DNA, the CDR3 is TGTGCCAGCAGCCAAGCCCAAAGCGGCTACACCTTC.

The chain links TRBV5-4 to TRBJ2-1, with TRBD1 matching over 8 bases. V dropped 0 bases and J dropped 6; count of bases not matched to a gene: 14. Germline V CDR1 and CDR2: SGHNT, YYREEE (reference sequence). This CDR3 spans 18 amino acids. Written as DNA, the CDR3 is TGTGCCAGCAGCTTGGGGTTTTTAGGACAGGGCCCCGGCAATGAGCAGTTCTTC. Its translation is CASSLGFLGQGPGNEQFF. Filled out from reference TRBV5-4 and TRBJ2-1, the complete variable domain reads ETGVTQSPTHLIKTRGQQVTLRCSSQSGHNTVSWYQQALGQGPQFIFQYYREEENGRGNFPPRFSGLQFPNYSSELNVNALELDDSALYLCASSLGFLGQGPGNEQFFGPGTRLTVL.